This T cell receptor (beta chain) derives from a study of blood T cell repertoires in COVID-19. At the level of the study: Sample material is recorded as cDNA or gDNA derived from T cells, B-cell-depleted T cells, or PBMCs.

This table comes from immunoSEQ multiplex PCR, and its TCRdb copy is limited to in-frame clones, with some not included. Of 150,000 or so clones listed, about 88% are singletons. CDR1 and CDR2 (germline): LGHDT, YNNKEL (reference sequence). V was clipped by 3 bases and J by 4 bases, with 12 bases between them. The CDR3 runs 14 residues. This clonotype was sampled from a human donor with acute COVID-19. The donor label of this sample is uncertain. The sample consisted of PBMCs or T cells enriched from blood (not recorded which). The rearrangement uses TRBV3-1 (or the pseudogene TRBV3-2) and TRBJ1-2, with D unresolved. The CDR3 region has the DNA TGTGCCAGCAGCCACGGGGTTACCCCCTATGGCTACACCTTC. This sequence encodes CASSHGVTPYGYTF.